These T cell receptor beta chains were read from a single sample in a study of beta chain features in type 1 diabetes. This table comes from immunoSEQ multiplex PCR, and its TCRdb copy is limited to in-frame clones, with some not included. Seen here are about 650,000 clones, about an eighth observed once, and the top ten hold around 0.12%. The specimen sequenced was naive CD4+ T cells from blood. The receptors were gathered from a man aged 30 to 45 with type 1 diabetes. Each CDR3 is given with its conserved first and last residue. D genes are given only for firm matches. Clone size is stated in some rows and not others, as once, few, many or a class when expanded.

>TRBV7-2|14|TRBJ2-4|-|few
TGTGCCAGCAGCTTAGCGGCGGCCAAAAACATTCAGTACTTC
CASSLAAAKNIQYF
>TRBV4-2|13|TRBJ1-2|-|few
TGTGCCAGCAGCGGGACCGGGACTCGAGGCTACACCTTC
CASSGTGTRGYTF
>TRBV19|12|TRBJ2-2|-|few
TGTGCCACCCGAATACGGGGCGGGGAGCTGTTTTTT
CATRIRGGELFF
>TRBV10-2|14|TRBJ1-2|-|-
TGCGCCAGCAGTGTGGGGGGTTCTAACTATGGCTACACCTTC
CASSVGGSNYGYTF
>TRBV14|14|TRBJ2-3|-|few
TGTGCCAGCAGCCAAGCTTGGAGCACAGATACGCAGTATTTT
CASSQAWSTDTQYF
>TRBV10-3|14|TRBJ2-7|-|few
TGTGCCATCAGTGGGGAACAGTTATCCTACGAGCAGTACTTC
CAISGEQLSYEQYF
>TRBV4-2|16|TRBJ1-4|TRBD1|few
TGTGCCAGCAGCCAAGTTATAGGACAGGGGAATGAAAAACTGTTTTTT
CASSQVIGQGNEKLFF
>TRBV7-9|13|TRBJ2-5|-|few
TGTGCCAGCGAGGCTGGGGGCGAAGAGACCCAGTACTTC
CASEAGGEETQYF
>TRBV5-1|15|TRBJ2-2|-|few
TGCGCCAGCAGCTTGGCAGAGACGAACACCGGGGAGCTGTTTTTT
CASSLAETNTGELFF
>TRBV29-1|14|TRBJ2-1|-|few
TGCAGCGTTGAGAGACAGGCCCAGATGGGTGAGCAGTTCTTC
CSVERQAQMGEQFF
>TRBV9|14|TRBJ2-7|TRBD1|-
TGTGCCAGCAGCGTAGGACAGGGGGTCAACGAGCAGTACTTC
CASSVGQGVNEQYF
>TRBV29-1|14|TRBJ2-3|TRBD1|-
TGCAGCGTTGAAAGGGGGCGCGGCACAGATACGCAGTATTTT
CSVERGRGTDTQYF
>TRBV2|15|TRBJ1-2|-|-
TGTGCCAGCAGTGAAATAGGCCTCCTGGGCTATGGCTACACCTTC
CASSEIGLLGYGYTF
>TRBV5-5|14|TRBJ1-6|TRBD1|-
TGTGCCAGCAGCAGGACAGGGATTCGTTCACCCCTCCACTTT
CASSRTGIRSPLHF
>TRBV5-1|14|TRBJ2-3|-|-
TGCGCCAGCAGCCCGGGTGGGAATTCAGATACGCAGTATTTT
CASSPGGNSDTQYF
>TRBV4-3|16|TRBJ1-4|-|-
TGCGCCAGCAGCCAAGATAGGTTGCGAACTAATGAAAAACTGTTTTTT
CASSQDRLRTNEKLFF
>TRBV5-1|15|TRBJ1-5|TRBD1|-
TGCGCCAGCAGCTTGGACGGGACAGGGATTCAGCCCCAGCATTTT
CASSLDGTGIQPQHF
>TRBV7-3|13|TRBJ1-1|-|-
TGTGCCAGCAGCTCCGGGGTGGGAACTGAAGCTTTCTTT
CASSSGVGTEAFF
>TRBV7-2|14|TRBJ2-1|TRBD2|few
TGTGCCAGCAGCCGTAGCGGGGGCGGGAATGAGCAGTTCTTC
CASSRSGGGNEQFF
>TRBV7-2|16|TRBJ2-7|TRBD1|-
TGTGCCAGCAGCTTAGGCGGTGGGACAGGGGGTTACGAGCAGTACTTC
CASSLGGGTGGYEQYF
>TRBV6-4|15|TRBJ1-5|TRBD1|-
TGTGCCAGCAGTGTTACAGGGGGAAAAGATCAGCCCCAGCATTTT
CASSVTGGKDQPQHF
>TRBV11-2|14|TRBJ2-7|-|few
TGTGCCAGCAGCCCCCCCCGAGCCCGCTACGAGCAGTACTTC
CASSPPRARYEQYF
>TRBV4-1|15|TRBJ2-4|TRBD2|few
TGCGCCAGCAGCCAACTTCAGGGCCCCGGGGGGATTCAGTACTTC
CASSQLQGPGGIQYF
>TRBV27|13|TRBJ2-7|TRBD1|-
TGTGCCAGCAGTTTGCAGGGGGCCCACGAGCAGTACTTC
CASSLQGAHEQYF
>TRBV30|11|TRBJ1-2|-|-
TGTGCCTGGGGAGCCCCTATGGCTACCACCTTC
CAWGAPMATTF
>TRBV6-5|14|TRBJ2-7|TRBD2|-
TGTGCCAGCAGGGGGACTAGCGGGGCCTACGAGCAGTACTTC
CASRGTSGAYEQYF
>TRBV13|15|TRBJ2-1|TRBD1|few
TGTGCCAGCAGCCTCCTACAGGGGACCTACAATGAGCAGTTCTTC
CASSLLQGTYNEQFF
>TRBV29-1|16|TRBJ1-2|-|few
TGCAGCGTTATGCATCGAGGGGTGACAGCCTTTTATGGCTACACCTTC
CSVMHRGVTAFYGYTF
>TRBV5-4|15|TRBJ2-5|TRBD1|-
TGTGCCAGCAGCTTGACAGGGGGCTCCGGAGAGACCCAGTACTTC
CASSLTGGSGETQYF
>TRBV18|13|TRBJ1-2|TRBD1|-
TGTGCCAGCTCATCGACAGGGTACTATGGCTACACCTTC
CASSSTGYYGYTF
>TRBV29-1|14|TRBJ1-2|TRBD1|few
TGCAGCGTTGAGGGTTGGGGACAGATATATGGCTACACCTTC
CSVEGWGQIYGYTF
>TRBV7-9|16|TRBJ2-2|-|few
TGTGCCAGCAGCTTAGATAGTTTGGCGAACACCGGGGAGCTGTTTTTT
CASSLDSLANTGELFF
>TRBV6-5|13|TRBJ1-2|-|-
TGTGCCATCTGGACCGGGAATAACTATGGCTACACCTTC
CAIWTGNNYGYTF
>TRBV9|15|TRBJ2-3|TRBD2|few
TGTGCCAGCAGCGCACTAGCGGGGCTCACAGATACGCAGTATTTT
CASSALAGLTDTQYF
>TRBV29-1|14|TRBJ1-3|TRBD1|-
TGCAGCGTCCAGACAGGGTTTGCTGGAAACACCATATATTTT
CSVQTGFAGNTIYF
>TRBV7-2|18|TRBJ1-3|TRBD1|few
TGTGCCAGCAGCTTAGGTCGAGGGACAGGGGACTCTGGAAACACCATATATTTT
CASSLGRGTGDSGNTIYF
>TRBV29-1|15|TRBJ2-2|-|few
TGCAGCGTTGAACCTGGGAGAAGCGGGACCGGGGAGCTGTTTTTT
CSVEPGRSGTGELFF
>TRBV11-2|13|TRBJ1-5|-|few
TGTGCCAGCAGCGCTCGGAGCAATCAGCCCCAGCATTTT
CASSARSNQPQHF
>TRBV29-1|12|TRBJ1-2|TRBD1|few
TGCAGCGTTGACAGGGGGCTTCTTGGCTACACCTTC
CSVDRGLLGYTF
>TRBV28|10|TRBJ2-5|-|few
TGTGCCAGCAGGGGCGAGACCCAGTACTTC
CASRGETQYF